This T cell receptor beta chain originates from a study of T cells in Graves' hyperthyroidism and ophthalmopathy. The study's findings and limits: Researchers found most expanded thyroid clonotypes above 0.001 in blood as well.

When ophthalmopathy did not progress within 18 months, Graves' hyperthyroidism was considered stable. Isolation of PBMCs was performed on approximately 10 ml fresh peripheral blood. Germline CDR1 and CDR2: MNHEY and SVGEGT. This CDR3 contains 14 residues. After removal of 8 bases from V and 6 bases from J, the junction contained 10 bases not matched to a gene. RNA transcripts served as the template for amplifying TCR beta CDR3 regions. The TCR CDR3 first-round RT-PCR relied on the HTBI primer set. Each CDR3 protein gets one entry after TCRdb re-called the multiplex PCR reads with MiXCR. There are about 400,000 distinct CDR3 sequences in the sample; around 15% occur only once, and about 5% lies in the top ten. In this sample, this clonotype turned up many times. The antigen is undetermined.

The gene calls are TRBV6-2 or TRBV6-3 and TRBJ2-1; 7 bases match TRBD2. This sequence originates from a young woman with Graves' hyperthyroidism. The sequenced sample was blood. For the CDR3, the DNA is TGTGCCAGCGGTGGGGGGGGACGAGGCAATGAGCAGTTCTTC. This encodes CASGGGGRGNEQFF.